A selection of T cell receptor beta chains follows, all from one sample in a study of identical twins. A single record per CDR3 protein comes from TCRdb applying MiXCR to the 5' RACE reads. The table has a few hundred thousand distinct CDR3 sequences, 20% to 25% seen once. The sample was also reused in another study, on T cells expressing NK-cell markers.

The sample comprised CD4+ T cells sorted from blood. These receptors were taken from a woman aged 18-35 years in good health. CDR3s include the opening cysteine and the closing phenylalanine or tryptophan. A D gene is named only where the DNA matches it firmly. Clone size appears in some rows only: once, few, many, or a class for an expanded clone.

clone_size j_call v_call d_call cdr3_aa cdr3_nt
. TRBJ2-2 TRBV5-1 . CASSSTILNTGELFF TGCGCCAGCAGCTCGACTATACTGAACACCGGGGAGCTGTTTTTT
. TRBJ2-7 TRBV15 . CATSRTLATYEQYF TGTGCCACCAGCAGGACCCTGGCGACCTACGAGCAGTACTTC
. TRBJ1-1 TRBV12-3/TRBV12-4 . CASSFQTGPLNTEAFF TGTGCCAGCAGTTTCCAGACAGGCCCGCTGAACACTGAAGCTTTCTTT
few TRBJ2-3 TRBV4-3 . CASSPGATGGADTQYF TGCGCCAGCAGCCCAGGGGCAACAGGGGGGGCAGATACGCAGTATTTT
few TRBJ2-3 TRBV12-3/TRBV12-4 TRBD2 CASTPLAGDINTQYF TGTGCCAGCACCCCCCTGGCGGGAGATATAAATACGCAGTATTTT
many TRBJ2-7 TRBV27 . CASSSRPYEQYF TGTGCCAGCAGCTCTAGACCTTACGAGCAGTACTTC
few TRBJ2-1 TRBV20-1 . CSAREVGRERLRNEQFF TGCAGTGCTAGAGAAGTCGGAAGGGAGCGGCTCCGCAATGAGCAGTTCTTC
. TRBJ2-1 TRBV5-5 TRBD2 CASSLSGTSSYNEQFF TGTGCCAGCAGCCTTAGCGGGACGAGCTCCTACAATGAGCAGTTCTTC
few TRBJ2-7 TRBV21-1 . CASSKGTGGYVEQYF TGTGCCAGCAGCAAAGGTACAGGGGGGTATGTCGAGCAGTACTTC
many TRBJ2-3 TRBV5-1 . CASSPSPSDTQYF TGCGCCAGCAGCCCCAGCCCCTCAGATACGCAGTATTTT
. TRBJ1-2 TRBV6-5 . CASSYDVGRGSGYTF TGTGCCAGCAGTTACGACGTTGGCAGGGGATCTGGCTACACCTTC
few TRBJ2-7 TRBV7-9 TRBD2 CASTPPLGGRAGEQYF TGTGCCAGCACTCCACCTTTGGGCGGGAGGGCAGGCGAGCAGTACTTC
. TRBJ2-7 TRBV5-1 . CASTWGGLSYEQYF TGCGCCAGCACCTGGGGGGGCCTCTCCTACGAGCAGTACTTC
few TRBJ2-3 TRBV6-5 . CASSYSLSADTQYF TGTGCCAGCAGTTACTCCCTCAGTGCAGATACGCAGTATTTT
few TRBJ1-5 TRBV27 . CASSRTTGGQPQHF TGTGCCAGCAGCCGTACAACCGGGGGCCAGCCCCAGCATTTT
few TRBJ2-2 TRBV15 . CATSDRGRTPNTGELFF TGTGCCACCAGCGATCGGGGGCGGACACCGAACACCGGGGAGCTGTTTTTT
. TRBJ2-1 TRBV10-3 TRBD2 CAISVLAGYNEQFF TGTGCCATCAGTGTCCTAGCGGGGTACAATGAGCAGTTCTTC
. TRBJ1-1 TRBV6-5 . CASSYSIRWQGITNTEAFF TGTGCCAGCAGTTACTCGATTCGCTGGCAGGGAATAACGAACACTGAAGCTTTCTTT
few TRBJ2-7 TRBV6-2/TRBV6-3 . CASGAIGTAYEQYF TGTGCCAGCGGGGCTATAGGGACGGCATACGAGCAGTACTTC
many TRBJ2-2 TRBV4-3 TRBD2 CASSLSGTSGRFAGELFF TGCGCCAGCAGCCTCTCCGGGACTAGCGGGAGGTTCGCCGGGGAGCTGTTTTTT
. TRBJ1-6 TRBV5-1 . CASSLAATGGNSPLHF TGCGCCAGCAGCTTGGCCGCGACAGGAGGCAATTCACCCCTCCACTTT
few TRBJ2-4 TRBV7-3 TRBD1 CASSLMPGQGNIQYF TGTGCCAGCAGCTTAATGCCGGGACAGGGGAACATTCAGTACTTC
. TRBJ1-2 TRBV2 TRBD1 CASGRDRGDYTF TGTGCCAGCGGGAGGGACAGGGGCGACTACACCTTC
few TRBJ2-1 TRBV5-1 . CASSLEPSSYNEQFF TGCGCCAGCAGCTTGGAGCCAAGCTCCTACAATGAGCAGTTCTTC
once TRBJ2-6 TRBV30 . CARRGAGGSGANVLTF TGTGCCCGGAGGGGGGCAGGGGGCTCTGGGGCCAACGTCCTGACTTTC
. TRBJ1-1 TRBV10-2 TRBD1 CASLEGQGRTEAFF TGCGCCAGCCTTGAGGGACAGGGCAGGACTGAAGCTTTCTTT
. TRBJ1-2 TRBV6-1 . CASNKYTRGDYGYTF TGTGCCAGCAACAAATACACGAGGGGCGACTATGGCTACACCTTC
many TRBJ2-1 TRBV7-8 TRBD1 CASSLASRTGLCEQFF TGTGCCAGCAGCTTGGCTAGCAGGACAGGGCTTTGTGAGCAGTTCTTC
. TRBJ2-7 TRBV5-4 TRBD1 CASSLTGVEQYF TGTGCCAGCAGCCTGACAGGGGTCGAGCAGTACTTC
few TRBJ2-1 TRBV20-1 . CSATRRGYNEQFF TGCAGTGCTACCCGGAGGGGGTACAATGAGCAGTTCTTC
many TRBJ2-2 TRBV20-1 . CSARGSVANTGELFF TGCAGTGCTAGGGGTAGCGTTGCGAACACCGGGGAGCTGTTTTTT
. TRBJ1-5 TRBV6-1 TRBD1 CASNPGQGAPNQPQHF TGTGCCAGCAACCCGGGACAGGGGGCCCCGAATCAGCCCCAGCATTTT
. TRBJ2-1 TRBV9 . CASSVVPAGIYNEQFF TGTGCCAGCAGCGTAGTCCCAGCGGGTATCTACAATGAGCAGTTCTTC
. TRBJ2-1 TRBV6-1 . CASSEGQGFRSSYNEQFF TGTGCCAGCAGTGAAGGGCAGGGCTTTCGGAGCTCCTACAATGAGCAGTTCTTC
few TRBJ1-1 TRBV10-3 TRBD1 CAIRGTGGDTEAFF TGTGCCATCAGAGGAACAGGGGGGGACACTGAAGCTTTCTTT
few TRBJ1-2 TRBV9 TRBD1 CASSDGTGYGYTF TGTGCCAGCAGCGATGGGACAGGGTATGGCTACACCTTC
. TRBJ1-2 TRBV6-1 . CASRPVRAGGGYTF TGTGCCAGCAGACCCGTTCGGGCCGGGGGTGGCTACACCTTC
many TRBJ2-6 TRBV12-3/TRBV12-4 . CASSRKAVSGANVLTF TGTGCCAGCAGCCGTAAGGCAGTCTCTGGGGCCAACGTCCTGACTTTC
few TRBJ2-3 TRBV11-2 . CASTTGSGTDTQYF TGTGCCAGCACCACGGGGTCGGGGACAGATACGCAGTATTTT
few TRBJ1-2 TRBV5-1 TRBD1 CASSLAGGNYGYTF TGCGCCAGCAGCTTGGCAGGGGGTAACTATGGCTACACCTTC
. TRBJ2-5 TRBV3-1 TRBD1 CASSQGQGQETQYF TGTGCCAGCAGCCAAGGACAGGGGCAAGAGACCCAGTACTTC
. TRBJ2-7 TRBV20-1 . CCARVSGRGRFSSEQYF TGCTGTGCTAGAGTTTCGGGGAGGGGGCGCTTTTCATCCGAGCAGTACTTC
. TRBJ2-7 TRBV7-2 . CASSLVYLNYEQYF TGTGCCAGCAGCTTAGTTTACCTAAACTACGAGCAGTACTTC
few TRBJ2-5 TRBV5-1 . CASREQETQYF TGCGCCAGCAGGGAACAAGAGACCCAGTACTTC
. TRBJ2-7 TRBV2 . CASTLAVEQYF TGTGCCAGCACGCTAGCTGTAGAGCAGTACTTC
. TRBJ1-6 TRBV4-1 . CASSQGGMDSPLHF TGCGCCAGCAGCCAAGGAGGGATGGATTCACCCCTCCACTTT
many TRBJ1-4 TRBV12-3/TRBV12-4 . CASSFGRASGLFF TGTGCCAGCAGTTTCGGTAGGGCTAGCGGACTGTTTTTT